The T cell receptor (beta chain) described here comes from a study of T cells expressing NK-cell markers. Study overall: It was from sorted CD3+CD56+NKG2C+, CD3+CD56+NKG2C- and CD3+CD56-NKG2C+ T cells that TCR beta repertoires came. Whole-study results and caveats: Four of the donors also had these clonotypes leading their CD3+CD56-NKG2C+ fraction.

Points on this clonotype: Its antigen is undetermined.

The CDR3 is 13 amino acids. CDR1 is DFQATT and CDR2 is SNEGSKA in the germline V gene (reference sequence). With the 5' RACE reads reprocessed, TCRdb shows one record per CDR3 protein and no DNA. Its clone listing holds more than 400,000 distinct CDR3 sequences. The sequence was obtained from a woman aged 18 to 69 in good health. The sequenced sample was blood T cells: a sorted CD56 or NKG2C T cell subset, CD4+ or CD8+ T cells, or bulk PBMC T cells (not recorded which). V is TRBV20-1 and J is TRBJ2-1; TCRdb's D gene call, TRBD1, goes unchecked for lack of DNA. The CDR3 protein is CSARDRGIYEQFF.